The 15 T cell receptor beta chains in this list originate from one sample, sequenced in a study of CD8+ T cells in alopecia areata. As to treatment: oral pan-JAK inhibitor, 5-10 mg twice daily. Samples from alopecia areata patients were lesional scalp punch biopsies and peripheral blood. TCR sequencing used cDNA made by reverse transcription of extracted RNA. Libraries were prepared by immunoSEQ multiplex PCR; TCRdb keeps only in-frame clonotypes and omits some of them. The profile covers 3,900 or so clones, with 70% appearing a single time and roughly 9% taken by the ten largest. Sequencing used skin, obtained at week 24, from a patient treated with tofacitinib. These receptors came from a human donor with alopecia areata.

This clone was detected a few times. The genes are TRBV5-4 and TRBJ1-3; D gene unclear. The CDR3 loop spans 14 amino acids. The V end lost 2 bases, the J end lost 0 bases, and 6 bases lay between the germline ends. Germline lookup yields CDR1 SGHNT and CDR2 YYREEE (reference sequence). In nucleotides, the CDR3 is TGTGCCAGCAGCTTAGGCCGCTCTGGAAACACCATATATTTT. It yields the protein CASSLGRSGNTIYF.

The V call is TRBV4-1, the J call TRBJ1-1, with D possibly TRBD1 on 6 matching bases. This CDR3 contains 15 residues. Germline lookup yields CDR1 MGHRA and CDR2 YSYEKL. V was clipped by 4 bases and J by 6 bases, with 18 bases between them. The CDR3 region is CASSPRFREGAEAFF. CDR3 sequence (DNA): TGCGCCAGCAGCCCCCGGTTCAGGGAGGGGGCTGAAGCTTTCTTT.

CDR3 sequence (DNA): TGTGCCAGCAGTTTAGGTCGGGGGCGAAGCTCCTACGAGCAGTACTTC. Amino acid sequence: CASSLGRGRSSYEQYF. The chain joins TRBV27 to TRBJ2-7; tentatively, D is TRBD1 or TRBD2 (6 bases each). The CDR3 loop spans 16 amino acids. Germline loops: CDR1 MNHEY, CDR2 SMNVEV (reference sequence). Trimming took 2 bases from V and 0 from J, leaving 14 bases between them.

This clone was seen a few times. This chain connects TRBV6-5 to TRBJ2-2, with 16 bases lining up with TRBD2. This CDR3 comprises 15 residues. With V trimmed by 2 bases and J by 13 bases, 4 bases remained unmatched. CDR1 and CDR2 from the germline V gene are MNHEY and SVGAGI. DNA of the CDR3: TGTGCCAGCAGTTACGGGACTAGCGGGAGGGTTACGCTGTTTTTT. It is translated as CASSYGTSGRVTLFF.

This chain uses TRBV28 with TRBJ2-1; possibly TRBD1 for D (5 bases). The CDR3 extends over 14 amino acids. V lost 2 bases and J lost 3, with 8 bases in between. Germline assignment: CDR1 MDHEN and CDR2 SYDVKM. The chain's CDR3 is CASSLRRDYNEQFF. The CDR3 DNA sequence: TGTGCCAGCAGTTTACGCAGGGACTACAATGAGCAGTTCTTC.

The gene calls are TRBV9 and TRBJ2-5; D gene uncertain. CDR3 size: 14 residues. The germline gives CDR1 SGDLS, CDR2 YYNGEE. V lost 0 bases and J lost 7, with 13 bases in between. DNA for the CDR3: TGTGCCAGCAGCGTAGACGTAGCAGTGAGGACCCAGTACTTC. Translated, it gives CASSVDVAVRTQYF.

V is TRBV29-1 and J is TRBJ1-1; no clear D gene. The CDR3 consists of 12 residues. Germline V gene sequence: CDR1 SQVTM, CDR2 ANQGSEA. CDR3: CSGYGWGTEAFF. The DNA for the CDR3 is TGCAGTGGCTACGGGTGGGGCACTGAAGCTTTCTTT.

This rearrangement joins TRBV6-1 to TRBJ1-5; 9 bases are a match to TRBD1. Unmatched junction bases numbered 1, after V lost 6 bases and J lost 4 bases. Per germline, CDR1 MNHNS and CDR2 SASEGT. The CDR3 extends over 13 amino acids. The CDR3 DNA sequence: TGTGCCAGCAGGGGGACAGGGAATCAGCCCCAGCATTTT. Amino acids: CASRGTGNQPQHF.

This rearrangement joins TRBV7-9 to TRBJ1-1; D is unclear. Germline CDR1 SEHNR, CDR2 FQNEAQ (reference sequence). The ends were cut back, 5 bases at V and 6 bases at J, with 10 bases in the middle. CDR3 length equals 12 residues. In DNA, the CDR3 is TGTGCCAGCAGCCCCAGCGACGCTGAAGCTTTCTTT. Encoded protein: CASSPSDAEAFF.

This clone was counted only a few times. The rearrangement joins TRBV20-1 to TRBJ1-2; D is perhaps TRBD1 (5 bases). V lost 5 bases, J lost 8 bases, and 12 bases lay in between. CDR3 length: 11 amino acids. From germline, CDR1 is DFQATT and CDR2 SNEGSKA (reference sequence). CDR3 loop: CSAYPGFGYTF. The DNA for the CDR3 is TGCAGTGCTTACCCAGGGTTCGGCTACACCTTC.

The chain combines TRBV7-9 with TRBJ2-3; D remains unclear. Gene TRBJ1-5 matches the end of the DNA better, so the J call may be wrong. This CDR3 spans 15 amino acids. Germline V CDR1 and CDR2: SEHNR, FQNEAQ (reference sequence). The CDR3 is CASSGPRVVADTQHF. The CDR3 DNA sequence: TGTGCCAGCAGCGGGCCAAGGGTGGTGGCAGATACGCAGCATTTT.

The V call is TRBV10-3, the J call TRBJ2-7, with 9 bases that match TRBD1. Germline lookup yields CDR1 ENHRY and CDR2 SYGVKD. Trimming took 7 bases from V and 10 from J; bases not matched to a gene: 8. The CDR3 consists of 12 residues. DNA for the CDR3: TGTGCCATCACCTCCCCGGGACAGGGACAGTACTTC. This translates into CAITSPGQGQYF.

This clone was seen more than once but under ten times. The chain carries TRBV20-1 and TRBJ1-1; no reliable D call. V was trimmed by 4 bases and J by 11 bases, leaving 14 bases between them. Germline V CDR1 and CDR2: DFQATT, SNEGSKA (reference sequence). This CDR3 comprises 11 residues. The CDR3 reads CSATDRTAAFF. CDR3 DNA sequence: TGCAGTGCTACCGACCGAACTGCGGCTTTCTTT.

This clone showed up just a few times. The CDR3 DNA sequence: TGTGCCAGCAGAGACCCTACAGGGGGCTCAAATCAGCCCCAGCATTTT. Its translation is CASRDPTGGSNQPQHF. The genes are TRBV2 and TRBJ1-5; 9 nucleotides agree with TRBD1. The CDR3 contains 16 residues. The V gene's germline CDR1 is SNHLY and CDR2 FYNNEI. V gave up 6 bases and J gave up 4 bases; unmatched junction bases: 10.

J is TRBJ1-5 and V is TRBV6-1, with a possible D match to TRBD1 (5 bases). CDR3 length equals 13 residues. Trimming took off 10 bases at V and 6 bases at J, with 16 bases between the two ends. Looked up from germline, CDR1 is MNHNS and CDR2 is SASEGT. The CDR3 is CATLRDASQPQHF. Written as DNA, the CDR3 is TGTGCCACACTCCGGGACGCGAGTCAGCCCCAGCATTTT.